This TCR beta chain emerged from a study of cytomegalovirus exposure and HLA in healthy donors. V shed 6 bases and J shed 7 bases, with 10 bases lying between them. The CDR3 is made up of 11 amino acids. Germline CDR1 DFQATT, CDR2 SNEGSKA (reference sequence). The PCR had 60 Vbeta and 13 Jbeta primers. Profiling relied on immunoSEQ multiplex PCR, and the TCRdb table lists in-frame clones only, not all of them. The data hold around 120,000 clones, with 80% observed a single time. V gene TRBV20-1 combines with J gene TRBJ2-1, with D possibly TRBD2 on 6 matching bases. This sequence originates from a middle-aged woman in good health and CMV-seronegative. What was sequenced was PBMCs. DNA for the CDR3: TGCAGTGCGGAGCTAGCGAATGAGCAGTTCTTC. Its protein product is CSAELANEQFF.